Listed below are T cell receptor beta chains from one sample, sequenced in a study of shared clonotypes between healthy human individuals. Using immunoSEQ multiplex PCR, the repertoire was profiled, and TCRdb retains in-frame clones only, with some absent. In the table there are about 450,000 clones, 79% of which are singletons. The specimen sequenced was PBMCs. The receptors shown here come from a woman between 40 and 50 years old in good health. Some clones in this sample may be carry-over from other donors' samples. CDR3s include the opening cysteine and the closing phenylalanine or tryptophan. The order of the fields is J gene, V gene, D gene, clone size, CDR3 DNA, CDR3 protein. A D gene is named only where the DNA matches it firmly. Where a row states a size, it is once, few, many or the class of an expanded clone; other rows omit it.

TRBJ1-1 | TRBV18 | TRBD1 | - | TGTGCCAGCTCACGACAGGGGAAGAACACTGAAGCTTTCTTT | CASSRQGKNTEAFF
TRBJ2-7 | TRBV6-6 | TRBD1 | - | TGTGCCAGCAGTTACTCGGACAGGGCCTACGAGCAGTACTTC | CASSYSDRAYEQYF
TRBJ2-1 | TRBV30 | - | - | TGTGCCTGGACTTCTTACAATGAGCAGTTCTTC | CAWTSYNEQFF
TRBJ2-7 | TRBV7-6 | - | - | TGTGCCAGCAGCTTAGCCGCCGGGACATTAACCTACGAGCAGTACTTC | CASSLAAGTLTYEQYF
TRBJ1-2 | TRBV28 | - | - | TGTGCCAGCAGTACTATCGGGGGAAACTATGGCTACACCTTC | CASSTIGGNYGYTF
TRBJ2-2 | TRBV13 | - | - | TGTGCCAGCAGTGAGCGGCACACCGGGGAGCTGTTTTTT | CASSERHTGELFF
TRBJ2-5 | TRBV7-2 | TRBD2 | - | TGTGCCAGCAGCTTAGAAGCTAGCGGGACCCAGTACTTC | CASSLEASGTQYF
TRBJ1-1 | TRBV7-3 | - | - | TGTGCCAGCAGCTTACGGGGCGGGACCAACGGCAACACTGAAGCTTTCTTT | CASSLRGGTNGNTEAFF
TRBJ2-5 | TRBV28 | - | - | TGTGCCAGCAGTCTCAATAGAGTTCTTGGAGAGACCCAGTACTTC | CASSLNRVLGETQYF
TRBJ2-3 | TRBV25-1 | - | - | TGTGCCAGCAGTGATCCAGGACGAGGCACAGATACGCAGTATTTT | CASSDPGRGTDTQYF
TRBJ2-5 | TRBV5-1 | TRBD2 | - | TGCGCCAGCAGCTTATTGCCGACTAGCGGGAGGGCGAAGACCCAGTACTTC | CASSLLPTSGRAKTQYF
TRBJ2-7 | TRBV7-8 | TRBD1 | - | TGTGCCAGCAGCTTAGCGACAGGACAGGGTTACGAGCAGTACTTC | CASSLATGQGYEQYF
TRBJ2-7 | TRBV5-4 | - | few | TGTGCCAGCAGCTTGACGCACTCCTACGAGCAGTACTTC | CASSLTHSYEQYF
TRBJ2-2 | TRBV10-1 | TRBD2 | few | TGCGCCAGCAGCCCCGGACTAGCCGGGGAGCTGTTTTTT | CASSPGLAGELFF
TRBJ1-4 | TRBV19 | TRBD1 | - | TGTGCCAGTAGTGCACAGGGGTTGTCTAATGAAAAACTGTTTTTT | CASSAQGLSNEKLFF
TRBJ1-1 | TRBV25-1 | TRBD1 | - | TGTGCCAGCAGTGGAGCCGGGACAGGGGCTACCGAAGCTTTCTTT | CASSGAGTGATEAFF
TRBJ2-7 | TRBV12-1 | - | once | TGTGCCAGCAGGTACCCAGGGCTTCCACCGGACTACGAGCAGTACTTC | CASRYPGLPPDYEQYF
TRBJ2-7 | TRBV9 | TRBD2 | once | TGTGCCAGCAGCGTAGACGCTAGCGGGAGCGCCTACGAGCAGTACTTC | CASSVDASGSAYEQYF
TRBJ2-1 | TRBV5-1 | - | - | TGCGCCAGTAAGGAGATGAGCTCCTACAATGAGCAGTTCTTC | CASKEMSSYNEQFF
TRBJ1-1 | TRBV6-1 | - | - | TGTGCCAGCAGTTTAAGGGGGGACACTGAAGCTTTCTTT | CASSLRGDTEAFF
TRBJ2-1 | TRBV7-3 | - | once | TGTGCCAGCAGCCCCAGGGGGGGAGGTTACAATGAGCAGTTCTTC | CASSPRGGGYNEQFF
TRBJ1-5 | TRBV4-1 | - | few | TGCGCCAGCAGTTATAGCAATCAGCCCCAGCATTTT | CASSYSNQPQHF
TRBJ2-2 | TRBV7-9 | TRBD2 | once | TGTGCCAGCAGTCGCACTAGCGCGAACACCGGGGAGCTGTTTTTT | CASSRTSANTGELFF
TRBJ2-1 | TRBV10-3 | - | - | TGTGCCATCAGCGAGAGGGCCCAAGGGGAGCAGTTCTTC | CAISERAQGEQFF
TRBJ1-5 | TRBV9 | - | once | TGTGCCAGCAGCATTACGGACAGCGAAAATCAGCCCCAGCATTTT | CASSITDSENQPQHF
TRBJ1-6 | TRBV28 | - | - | TGTGCCAGCATCCACGGTCTCTATAATTCACCCCTCCACTTT | CASIHGLYNSPLHF
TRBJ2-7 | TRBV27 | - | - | TGTGCCAGCAGTCCCACCGCGGCTCACGAGCAGTACTTC | CASSPTAAHEQYF
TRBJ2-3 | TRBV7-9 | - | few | TGTGCCAGCAGCCAACCTGCTGGCGGCCTGATAGAGGATACGCAGTATTTT | CASSQPAGGLIEDTQYF
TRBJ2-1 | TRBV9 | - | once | TGTGCCAGCAGCCCTGCAGGGGCTAGAAGGGGTGAGCAGTTCTTC | CASSPAGARRGEQFF
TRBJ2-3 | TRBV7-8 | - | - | TGTGCCAGCAGCTCTACTAACTCAGATACGCAGTATTTT | CASSSTNSDTQYF
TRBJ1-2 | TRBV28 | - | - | TGTGCCAGCGCAGGGGACTATGGCTACACCTTC | CASAGDYGYTF